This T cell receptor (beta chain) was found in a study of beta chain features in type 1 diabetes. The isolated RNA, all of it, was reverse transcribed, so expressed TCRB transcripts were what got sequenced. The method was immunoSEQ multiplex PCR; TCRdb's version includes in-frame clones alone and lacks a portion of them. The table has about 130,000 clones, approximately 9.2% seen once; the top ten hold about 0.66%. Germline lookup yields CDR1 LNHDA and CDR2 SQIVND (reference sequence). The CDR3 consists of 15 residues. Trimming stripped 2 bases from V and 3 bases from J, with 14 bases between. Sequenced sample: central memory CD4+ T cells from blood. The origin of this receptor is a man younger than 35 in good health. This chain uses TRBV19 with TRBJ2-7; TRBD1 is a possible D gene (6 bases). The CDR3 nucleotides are TGTGCCAGTAGTATAACAAGGGACAAGTTCTACGAGCAGTACTTC. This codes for CASSITRDKFYEQYF.